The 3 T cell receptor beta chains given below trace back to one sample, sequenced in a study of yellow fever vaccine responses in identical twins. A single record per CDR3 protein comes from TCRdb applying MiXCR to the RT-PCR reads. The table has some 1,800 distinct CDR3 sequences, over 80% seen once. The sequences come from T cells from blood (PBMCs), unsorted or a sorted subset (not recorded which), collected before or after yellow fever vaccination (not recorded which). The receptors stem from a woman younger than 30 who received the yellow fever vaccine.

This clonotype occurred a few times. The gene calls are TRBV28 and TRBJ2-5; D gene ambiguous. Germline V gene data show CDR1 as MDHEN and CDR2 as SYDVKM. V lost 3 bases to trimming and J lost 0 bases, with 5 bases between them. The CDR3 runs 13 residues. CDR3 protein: CASSLMNQETQYF. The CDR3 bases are TGTGCCAGCAGTTTGATGAACCAAGAGACCCAGTACTTC.

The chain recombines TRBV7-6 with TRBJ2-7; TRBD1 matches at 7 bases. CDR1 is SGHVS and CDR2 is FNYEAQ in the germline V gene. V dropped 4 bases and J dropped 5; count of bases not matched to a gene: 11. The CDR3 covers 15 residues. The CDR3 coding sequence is TGTGCCAGCAGCTCCAGACAGGGAGTAAAGAACGAGCAGTACTTC. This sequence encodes CASSSRQGVKNEQYF.

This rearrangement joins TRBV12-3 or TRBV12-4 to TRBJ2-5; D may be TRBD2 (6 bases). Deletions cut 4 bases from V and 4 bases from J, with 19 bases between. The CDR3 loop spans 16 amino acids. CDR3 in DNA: TGTGCCAGCAGTTCACTTGGGGGGACTTTCATAGAGACCCAGTACTTC. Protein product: CASSSLGGTFIETQYF.